The 31 T cell receptor beta chains given below trace back to one sample, sequenced in a study of blood T cell repertoires in COVID-19. Produced via immunoSEQ multiplex PCR; TCRdb's table is partial and in-frame only. The sample records more than 200,000 clones, 65% to 85% being singletons. The source material was peripheral blood. These TCRs come from an elderly woman with acute or convalescent COVID-19.

The chain combines TRBV5-4 with TRBJ1-2, with TRBD1 matching over 9 bases. The V segment lost 1 base and the J segment 6 bases; nucleotides outside the gene matches: 7. Germline loops: CDR1 SGHNT, CDR2 YYREEE (reference sequence). The CDR3 is made up of 15 amino acids. CDR3 DNA: TGTGCCAGCAGCTTGAGTGGACAGGGGACAAATGGCTACACCTTC. Translating gives CASSLSGQGTNGYTF. Combining the CDR3 with reference TRBV5-4 and TRBJ1-2 gives the whole variable domain ETGVTQSPTHLIKTRGQQVTLRCSSQSGHNTVSWYQQALGQGPQFIFQYYREEENGRGNFPPRFSGLQFPNYSSELNVNALELDDSALYLCASSLSGQGTNGYTFGSGTRLTVV.

The V gene is TRBV5-4, the J gene TRBJ1-5; D is uncertain. V shed 6 bases and J shed 0 bases, with 22 bases lying between them. Germline lookup yields CDR1 SGHNT and CDR2 YYREEE (reference sequence). CDR3 length equals 18 residues. CDR3 sequence (DNA): TGTGCCAGCATCCGGCGGGCGGCACATCGAGATAGCAATCAGCCCCAGCATTTT. This codes for CASIRRAAHRDSNQPQHF.

This chain joins TRBV21-1 and TRBJ2-7; the table's D call TRBD2 went unverified against the DNA. TRBV21-1 is reported as a pseudogene. This CDR3 region has 19 residues. CDR3 region: CASSKGGKRPSGPSYEQYF. The DNA for the CDR3 is TGTGCCAGCAGCAAAGGGGGGAAGAGGCCTAGCGGGCCTTCCTACGAGCAGTACTTC.

CDR3: CASSEWGPWASGFVDTQYF. For the CDR3, the DNA is TGTGCCAGCAGTGAGTGGGGGCCCTGGGCTAGCGGGTTTGTGGATACGCAGTATTTT. The chain carries TRBV6-1 and TRBJ2-3; 8 bases fit TRBD2. The CDR3 length is 19 residues. Germline loops: CDR1 MNHNS, CDR2 SASEGT. V lost 3 bases and J lost 6; bases outside the gene matches: 20.

The chain has TRBV7-9 and TRBJ2-5, with TRBD2 matching over 11 bases. This CDR3 spans 15 amino acids. The germline gives CDR1 SEHNR, CDR2 FQNEAQ (reference sequence). The trim removed 5 bases at V and 2 bases at J, leaving 4 bases unmatched. The CDR3 is CASSAGTSGQETQYF. CDR3 bases: TGTGCCAGCAGCGCCGGGACTAGCGGACAAGAGACCCAGTACTTC.

The chain is built from TRBV3-1 (or the pseudogene TRBV3-2) and TRBJ2-7; 7 nucleotides match TRBD2. CDR1 is LGHDT and CDR2 is YNNKEL in the germline V gene (reference sequence). The CDR3 is 15 residues long. The ends lost 1 base at V and 2 bases at J; junction bases unmatched: 5. DNA of the CDR3: TGTGCCAGCAGCCAAGGAGCGGGGTCTACCTACGAGCAGTACTTC. Translation gives CASSQGAGSTYEQYF.

This sequence joins TRBV7-2 and TRBJ2-3, with TRBD2 matching 9 bases. In germline, CDR1 is SGHTA, CDR2 FQGNSA. This CDR3 region has 15 residues. Trimming cost V 4 bases and J 1 base; bases outside gene matches: 3. In nucleotides, the CDR3 is TGTGCCAGCAGCTCTTTAGCGGGGGGCACAGATACGCAGTATTTT. It translates to CASSSLAGGTDTQYF. The full variable domain, in which reference TRBV7-2 and TRBJ2-3 provide the parts outside the CDR3, is GAGVSQSPSNKVTEKGKDVELRCDPISGHTALYWYRQSLGQGLEFLIYFQGNSAPDKSGLPSDRFSAERTGGSVSTLTIQRTQQEDSAVYLCASSSLAGGTDTQYFGPGTRLTVL.

The V and J genes are TRBV5-1 and TRBJ1-4; D is undetermined. The CDR3 has 15 residues. Germline V gene lookup returns CDR1 SGHRS and CDR2 YFSETQ. V was cut by 0 bases and J by 2 bases, with 8 bases left in between. CDR3 region: CASSLAFGTNEKLFF. CDR3 nucleotides: TGCGCCAGCAGCTTGGCGTTCGGTACTAATGAAAAACTGTTTTTT.

In its sample, this clone was seen once. V gene TRBV5-1 combines with J gene TRBJ1-2, with 8 bases fitting TRBD1. The CDR3 runs to 14 residues. V lost 3 bases to trimming and J lost 8 bases; unmatched junction nucleotides: 9. Germline V lookup: CDR1 SGHRS, CDR2 YFSETQ. DNA for the CDR3: TGCGCCAGCAGCTCGACAGGGGCCGTCTCGGGCTACACCTTC. Protein sequence: CASSSTGAVSGYTF.

The rearrangement uses TRBV19 and TRBJ1-1; tentatively, D is TRBD1 (5 bases). The CDR3 sequence is 15 residues long. The germline V and J ends were trimmed by 0 bases and 4 bases, with 12 bases remaining between them. Germline assignment: CDR1 LNHDA and CDR2 SQIVND (reference sequence). DNA for the CDR3: TGTGCCAGTAGTATAGATCGCGGGGGTAGCACTGAAGCTTTCTTT. As protein: CASSIDRGGSTEAFF.

The chain carries TRBV30 and TRBJ1-4; D gene uncertain. Trimming removed 2 bases at V and 7 bases at J, with 14 bases between. The CDR3 runs 14 residues. Germline V gene data show CDR1 as GTSNPN and CDR2 as SVGIG (reference sequence). The DNA of the CDR3 is TGTGCCTGGAGTAGGACTTTCCCCGGTGAAAAACTGTTTTTT. As protein: CAWSRTFPGEKLFF.

This sequence joins TRBV3-1 (or the pseudogene TRBV3-2) and TRBJ1-2; 8 positions agree with TRBD1. V lost 6 bases, J lost 5 bases, and 8 bases stayed unmatched. This CDR3 region has 14 residues. Germline V gene lookup returns CDR1 LGHDT and CDR2 YNNKEL (reference sequence). The CDR3 nucleotides read TGTGCCAGCAGGTCCTCAGGGGGCGGGTATGGCTACACCTTC. This sequence encodes CASRSSGGGYGYTF.

This clone was picked up one time. The chain uses TRBV5-7 and TRBJ2-6; D remains ambiguous. TRBV5-7 is an ORF for which the function is uncertain. This CDR3 is 15 amino acids long. The V gene lost 4 bases and the J gene lost 0 bases, with 8 bases spanning the gap. The CDR3 here is CASSPTVSGANVLTF. The CDR3 nucleotides are TGTGCCAGCAGCCCTACAGTCTCTGGGGCCAACGTCCTGACTTTC.

CDR3 sequence: CASSRDFDQPQHF. The CDR3 DNA sequence: TGTGCCAGCAGTCGGGACTTCGATCAGCCCCAGCATTTT. This rearrangement joins TRBV6-4 to TRBJ1-5; tentatively, D is TRBD1 (5 bases). Trimming took 5 bases from V and 5 from J, leaving 10 bases between them. The CDR3 spans 13 residues. Germline V gene lookup returns CDR1 MRHNA and CDR2 SNTAGT.

With respect to this clone: This could be a read error, since a much larger clone is one nucleotide away. In the same sample, other DNA sequences code for this CDR3. This chain uses TRBV18 with TRBJ1-5, with D perhaps TRBD1 (5 bases). This CDR3 is built from 14 residues. Trimming took 2 bases from V and 1 from J, leaving 6 bases between them. Germline values: CDR1 KGHSH, CDR2 LQKENI. In nucleotides, the CDR3 is TGTGCCAGCTCACCAGGGGCCAGCAATCAGCCCCAGCATTTT. It yields the protein CASSPGASNQPQHF.

This rearrangement joins TRBV18 to TRBJ2-5, with TRBD2 matching over 7 bases. The V and J ends lost 3 bases and 4 bases, in that order; junction bases with no gene match: 8. CDR3 length: 15 residues. CDR1 and CDR2 from the germline V gene are KGHSH and LQKENI. The CDR3 protein is CASSPPGLVLETQYF. The CDR3 DNA reads as TGTGCCAGCTCACCTCCCGGACTAGTATTAGAGACCCAGTACTTC.

The gene calls are TRBV5-1 and TRBJ2-7; possible D gene TRBD2, 7 bases. V lost 3 bases to trimming and J lost 0 bases, with 10 bases between them. Germline V CDR1 and CDR2: SGHRS, YFSETQ. The CDR3 is 14 residues long. CDR3 region: CASSSGGSSYEQYF. The CDR3 nucleotides read TGCGCCAGCAGCTCGGGGGGCAGCTCCTACGAGCAGTACTTC.

The chain couples TRBV3-1 (or the pseudogene TRBV3-2) to TRBJ1-4, with TRBD1 matching 9 bases. CDR3 length: 15 residues. Germline CDR1 LGHDT, CDR2 YNNKEL (reference sequence). V was pared by 4 bases and J by 4 bases, with 4 bases of the junction left unmatched. CDR3 nucleotide sequence: TGTGCCAGCAGCCGCTGGACAGGGGATAATGAAAAACTGTTTTTT. Amino acids: CASSRWTGDNEKLFF.

CDR3 in amino acids: CASSGDRESYNEQFF. DNA of the CDR3: TGTGCCAGTAGTGGGGACAGGGAGTCCTACAATGAGCAGTTCTTC. This chain connects TRBV19 to TRBJ2-1; 9 bases are shared with TRBD1. Germline CDR1 is LNHDA and CDR2 is SQIVND (reference sequence). With V trimmed by 5 bases and J by 1 base, 3 bases remained unmatched. This CDR3 has 15 amino acids. The variable domain in full, completed from reference TRBV19 and TRBJ2-1, reads DGGITQSPKYLFRKEGQNVTLSCEQNLNHDAMYWYRQDPGQGLRLIYYSQIVNDFQKGDIAEGYSVSREKKESFPLTVTSAQKNPTAFYLCASSGDRESYNEQFFGPGTRLTVL.

V and J are TRBV6-4 and TRBJ1-1, with D uncertain. V was cut by 6 bases and J by 11 bases, with 22 bases left in between. The CDR3 consists of 14 residues. Germline values: CDR1 MRHNA, CDR2 SNTAGT. DNA for the CDR3: TGTGCCAGCAGACCCGAGCCCCAGGTTTTAGACGCTTTCTTT. It is translated as CASRPEPQVLDAFF.

This clone has a single count. The chain combines TRBV6-5 with TRBJ2-7; 7 bases are a match to TRBD1. CDR3 size: 13 residues. J gave up 2 bases and V 6 bases, and 4 bases lay outside the gene matches. The germline V gene encodes CDR1 MNHEY and CDR2 SVGAGI. The CDR3 nucleotides read TGTGCCAGCAGGTTCGGGACAGCCTACGAGCAGTACTTC. Its translation: CASRFGTAYEQYF.

This chain uses TRBV4-1 with TRBJ2-5; 11 nucleotides align to TRBD1. The CDR3 extends over 17 amino acids. The V gene end was trimmed by 2 bases and the J gene end by 5 bases; junction bases not matched to a gene: 10. Germline CDR1 and CDR2: MGHRA and YSYEKL. CDR3 protein: CASSQNADRGQWETQYF. The CDR3 region has the DNA TGCGCCAGCAGCCAAAATGCGGACAGGGGGCAGTGGGAGACCCAGTACTTC.

This clone appeared a single time. V usage is TRBV3-1 (or the pseudogene TRBV3-2) and J usage is TRBJ2-2; D ambiguous. The V end was cut by 4 bases, the J end by 6 bases, with 15 bases between. The CDR3 spans 15 residues. Germline V gene data show CDR1 as LGHDT and CDR2 as YNNKEL (reference sequence). This chain's CDR3 is CASSRISRYPGELFF. The CDR3 DNA sequence: TGTGCCAGCAGCCGAATATCCAGGTATCCCGGGGAGCTGTTTTTT.

The J gene is TRBJ2-5, the V gene TRBV29-1; D is possibly TRBD1 (6 bases). This CDR3 has 12 amino acids. With 6 bases removed from V and 4 bases from J, the gap between germline ends came to 12 bases. CDR1 is SQVTM and CDR2 is ANQGSEA in the germline V gene. In DNA form, the CDR3 reads TGCAGCGTGAACAGGGTTTCAGAGACCCAGTACTTC. Protein sequence: CSVNRVSETQYF.

The chain has TRBV18 and TRBJ1-3; maybe TRBD1 (5 bases). V dropped 6 bases and J dropped 0 bases, with 15 bases sitting between them. CDR3 size: 16 residues. CDR1 is KGHSH and CDR2 is LQKENI in the germline V gene. The CDR3: CASSLSAGHSGNTIYF. In DNA form, the CDR3 reads TGTGCCAGCTCTCTATCCGCAGGGCACTCTGGAAACACCATATATTTT. Combining the CDR3 with reference TRBV18 and TRBJ1-3 gives the whole variable domain NAGVMQNPRHLVRRRGQEARLRCSPMKGHSHVYWYRQLPEEGLKFMVYLQKENIIDESGMPKERFSAEFPKEGPSILRIQQVVRGDSAAYFCASSLSAGHSGNTIYFGEGSWLTVV.

CDR3 DNA sequence: TGTGCCTGGAGTGTGAGGGCAGTCTGGGCAGATACGCAGTATTTT. This sequence encodes CAWSVRAVWADTQYF. The chain recombines TRBV30 with TRBJ2-3; perhaps TRBD2 as D (5 bases). V was cut by 0 bases and J by 4 bases, with 14 bases left in between. CDR3 length: 15 residues. Per germline, CDR1 GTSNPN and CDR2 SVGIG (reference sequence).

The rearrangement links TRBV19 to TRBJ1-4; D may be TRBD1 (5 bases). V dropped 3 bases and J dropped 7 bases, with 12 bases sitting between them. This CDR3 has 14 amino acids. Germline assignment: CDR1 LNHDA and CDR2 SQIVND (reference sequence). Here the CDR3 DNA reads TGTGCCAGTAGTATCGAGGGGCGGGGTGAAAAACTGTTTTTT. Its translation is CASSIEGRGEKLFF.

CDR3 loop: CASSSQAGGSYEQYF. The CDR3 DNA reads TGTGCCAGTAGTTCTCAAGCGGGGGGCTCCTACGAGCAGTACTTC. J is TRBJ2-7 and V is TRBV19, with 9 bases that match TRBD2. Germline assignment: CDR1 LNHDA and CDR2 SQIVND (reference sequence). V gave up 5 bases and J gave up 0 bases; unmatched junction bases: 5. CDR3 length equals 15 residues.

CDR3 DNA sequence: TGTGCCAGCAGCGTATTGCAGGGGGCGAGCTACACCTTC. Its protein is CASSVLQGASYTF. This chain uses TRBV9 with TRBJ1-2, with 8 bases aligning to TRBD1. CDR1 SGDLS and CDR2 YYNGEE come from the germline V gene. The ends lost 1 base at V and 9 bases at J; junction bases unmatched: 5. The CDR3 extends over 13 amino acids.

The rearrangement uses TRBV5-1 and TRBJ1-1; 7 positions match TRBD1. Trimming took 4 bases from V and 3 from J; bases not matched to a gene: 3. The germline gives CDR1 SGHRS, CDR2 YFSETQ. The CDR3 sequence is 13 residues long. DNA for the CDR3: TGCGCCAGCAGCGGGCAGGGGGACACTGAAGCTTTCTTT. It codes for CASSGQGDTEAFF.

This clone is a singleton in its sample. V gene TRBV4-3 combines with J gene TRBJ1-1; D uncertain. In germline, CDR1 is LGHNA, CDR2 YSLEER. The V gene lost 6 bases and the J gene lost 7 bases, with 15 bases spanning the gap. CDR3 size: 13 residues. CDR3 DNA: TGCGCCAGCAGTCTAAGGGAGGGCGATGAAGCTTTCTTT. Its protein product is CASSLREGDEAFF.